These 4 T cell receptor beta chains originate from one sample sequenced in a study of graft-versus-host responses after intestinal transplantation. For these TCRs, the target antigens are not known. Method: immunoSEQ multiplex PCR; TCRdb's copy keeps in-frame clones and lacks some. Altogether about 88,000 clones are present, under 95% being singletons, with the ten largest covering approximately 0.35%. The sequencing used unstimulated CD4+ T cells sorted from spleen or lymph node cells, collected before transplant. These receptors originate from a human donor who was the organ donor for an intestinal transplant.

The V gene is TRBV10-3, the J gene TRBJ2-1; D gene uncertain. Between the trimmed V and J ends, which lost 6 bases and 6 bases, there was a span of 6 bases. In germline, CDR1 is ENHRY, CDR2 SYGVKD. This CDR3 is built from 11 residues. CDR3 protein: CAISQINEQFF. CDR3 DNA: TGTGCCATCAGCCAGATCAATGAGCAGTTCTTC.

This clone was seen just once. This chain uses TRBV6-1 with TRBJ2-1; 10 bases map to TRBD1. The CDR3 contains 14 residues. Germline assignment: CDR1 MNHNS and CDR2 SASEGT. V lost 6 bases and J lost 4; bases outside the gene matches: 3. The CDR3 region has the DNA TGTGCCAGCAGGGGGGGACAGGGGTACAATGAGCAGTTCTTC. Translating it yields CASRGGQGYNEQFF.

This rearrangement joins TRBV6-1 to TRBJ1-1, with D perhaps TRBD1 (5 bases). CDR3 size: 15 residues. CDR1 is MNHNS and CDR2 is SASEGT in the germline V gene. V gave up 6 bases and J gave up 1 base, with 15 bases separating them. The CDR3 region is CASSLTARANTEAFF. The CDR3 DNA reads TGTGCCAGCAGCCTAACGGCCAGGGCGAACACTGAAGCTTTCTTT.

The gene calls are TRBV30 and TRBJ1-2, with D tentatively TRBD1 (6 bases). The V end was cut by 2 bases, the J end by 5 bases, with 15 bases between. The germline gives CDR1 GTSNPN, CDR2 SVGIG (reference sequence). The CDR3 extends over 14 amino acids. In DNA, the CDR3 is TGTGCCTGGAGTTTCAACAGGGTCTTGTATGGCTACACCTTC. Its translation is CAWSFNRVLYGYTF.